Each of the 14 T cell receptor beta chains below was sequenced from the same sample in a study of blood T cell repertoires in COVID-19. Clones were sequenced by immunoSEQ multiplex PCR, and TCRdb holds only the in-frame ones, with some missing. The sample carries about 96,000 clones, roughly 90% recorded once. Sequenced material: peripheral blood. These receptors originate from a human donor with COVID-19, enrolled during active disease. The donor label of this sample is uncertain.

The chain has TRBV6-6 and TRBJ2-1; D is unresolved. This CDR3 has 13 residues. Deletions cut 7 bases from V and 0 bases from J, with 7 bases between. Germline lookup yields CDR1 MNHNY and CDR2 SVGAGI (reference sequence). CDR3 DNA sequence: TGTGCCAGCACTCCCGGCTCCTACAATGAGCAGTTCTTC. Protein sequence: CASTPGSYNEQFF.

The CDR3 nucleotides read TGTGCCAGCAGCCCTGGTGTTGGTCGGGGTGGCTACACCTTC. Amino acid sequence: CASSPGVGRGGYTF. The V gene is TRBV11-1, the J gene TRBJ1-2; D not certain. CDR3 length: 14 amino acids. V dropped 5 bases and J dropped 7 bases, with 17 bases sitting between them. The germline gives CDR1 SGHAT, CDR2 FQDESV (reference sequence).

This rearrangement joins TRBV4-1 to TRBJ1-1, with D unresolved. Germline V gene sequence: CDR1 MGHRA, CDR2 YSYEKL. The germline V and J ends were trimmed by 7 bases and 1 base, with 13 bases remaining between them. The CDR3 consists of 14 residues. CDR3 residues: CASNGLTGNTEAFF. CDR3 DNA: TGCGCCAGCAACGGGTTGACGGGGAACACTGAAGCTTTCTTT.

V usage is TRBV6-5 and J usage is TRBJ2-7, with 7 bases fitting TRBD1. CDR1 is MNHEY, CDR2 SVGAGI, per germline. The V and J ends lost 11 bases and 0 bases, in that order; junction bases with no gene match: 10. The CDR3 contains 14 residues. In nucleotides, the CDR3 is TGTGCCTCCCGGTCACAGGGGTTCTCCTACGAGCAGTACTTC. This codes for CASRSQGFSYEQYF.

The rearrangement uses TRBV2 and TRBJ2-3; D is possibly TRBD2 (6 bases). With 7 bases removed from V and 4 bases from J, the gap between germline ends came to 18 bases. Germline V gene sequence: CDR1 SNHLY, CDR2 FYNNEI. The CDR3 is made up of 15 amino acids. CDR3 sequence: CASKGRGIGADTQYF. In nucleotides, the CDR3 is TGTGCCAGCAAGGGGCGCGGGATTGGCGCAGATACGCAGTATTTT. Complete variable domain (other parts from reference TRBV2 and TRBJ2-3): EPEVTQTPSHQVTQMGQEVILRCVPISNHLYFYWYRQILGQKVEFLVSFYNNEISEKSEIFDDQFSVERPDGSNFTLKIRSTKLEDSAMYFCASKGRGIGADTQYFGPGTRLTVL.

The chain has TRBV27 and TRBJ1-2; 8 positions agree with TRBD1. Trimming at V came to 6 bases and at J to 10 bases, leaving 10 bases not matched to a gene. Germline CDR1 reads MNHEY; CDR2 reads SMNVEV (reference sequence). The CDR3 spans 13 residues. This chain's CDR3 is CASRQAGTGIYTF. CDR3 nucleotide sequence: TGTGCCAGCAGGCAAGCCGGGACAGGTATCTACACCTTC.

CDR3 sequence reads: CASITSGTGNAGNSPLHF. The CDR3 nucleotides read TGTGCCAGCATTACCTCCGGGACAGGGAATGCGGGTAATTCACCCCTCCACTTT. The V gene is TRBV2, the J gene TRBJ1-6, with 9 bases aligning to TRBD1. The CDR3 length is 18 residues. Germline lookup yields CDR1 SNHLY and CDR2 FYNNEI. Unmatched junction bases numbered 16, after V lost 7 bases and J lost 6 bases. The whole variable domain, remainder taken from reference TRBV2 and TRBJ1-6, is EPEVTQTPSHQVTQMGQEVILRCVPISNHLYFYWYRQILGQKVEFLVSFYNNEISEKSEIFDDQFSVERPDGSNFTLKIRSTKLEDSAMYFCASITSGTGNAGNSPLHFGNGTRLTVT.

The V gene is TRBV27, the J gene TRBJ1-2, with TRBD1 matching over 7 bases. Trimming cost V 6 bases and J 6 bases; bases outside gene matches: 7. Germline V lookup: CDR1 MNHEY, CDR2 SMNVEV (reference sequence). The CDR3 contains 13 residues. As DNA, the CDR3 is TGTGCCAGCAGACGAAACAGGGGTGATGGCTACACCTTC. This sequence encodes CASRRNRGDGYTF.

As for this clone: Different DNA sequences within this sample yield the same CDR3. V is TRBV30 and J is TRBJ2-7; unclear D gene. The CDR3 sequence is 12 residues long. Germline loops: CDR1 GTSNPN, CDR2 SVGIG (reference sequence). V was cut by 0 bases and J by 3 bases, with 6 bases left in between. The CDR3 sequence: CAWSVAGYEQYF. As DNA, the CDR3 is TGTGCCTGGAGTGTAGCCGGCTACGAGCAGTACTTC.

The rearrangement joins TRBV7-5 to TRBJ2-1; no DNA check was done on the table's D call, TRBD2. TRBV7-5 has pseudogene status. The CDR3 contains 15 residues. The CDR3 DNA sequence: TGTGTCAGAAGCCCTTGCCCCGGGACTTACAATGAGCAGTTCTTC. It is translated as CVRSPCPGTYNEQFF.

The gene calls are TRBV19 and TRBJ1-4, with D unresolved. CDR3 length: 12 residues. Germline CDR1 and CDR2: LNHDA and SQIVND (reference sequence). Trimming stripped 10 bases from V and 4 bases from J, with 10 bases between. CDR3 nucleotide sequence: TGTGCCACGAGGGCCGTTAATGAAAAACTGTTTTTT. Its protein is CATRAVNEKLFF. Combining the CDR3 with reference TRBV19 and TRBJ1-4 gives the whole variable domain DGGITQSPKYLFRKEGQNVTLSCEQNLNHDAMYWYRQDPGQGLRLIYYSQIVNDFQKGDIAEGYSVSREKKESFPLTVTSAQKNPTAFYLCATRAVNEKLFFGSGTQLSVL.

This chain's CDR3 is CASSPGLHNEQFF. Here the CDR3 DNA reads TGTGCCAGCAGCCCAGGACTTCACAATGAGCAGTTCTTC. The rearrangement joins TRBV2 to TRBJ2-1; D is perhaps TRBD2 (5 bases). Trimming cost V 6 bases and J 5 bases, with 11 bases left between them. The CDR3 spans 13 residues. Germline V gives CDR1 SNHLY, CDR2 FYNNEI.

The V gene is TRBV5-5, the J gene TRBJ1-1; 7 bases are shared with TRBD1. Germline values: CDR1 SGHKS, CDR2 YYEKEE (reference sequence). V lost 0 bases and J lost 12; bases outside the gene matches: 5. The CDR3 runs 12 residues. This chain's CDR3 is CASSLATGDPFF. The CDR3 nucleotides read TGTGCCAGCAGCTTGGCCACAGGGGATCCTTTCTTT.

The V and J genes are TRBV7-3 and TRBJ2-7, with TRBD1 as a possible D gene (5 bases). In germline, CDR1 is SGHTA, CDR2 FQGTGA. The CDR3 has 15 residues. Trimming pared 6 bases from V and 4 bases from J, leaving 19 bases between. As DNA, the CDR3 is TGTGCCAGCAGTTTGGATGGGGCGTTAGGTTACGAGCAGTACTTC. Its translation is CASSLDGALGYEQYF.